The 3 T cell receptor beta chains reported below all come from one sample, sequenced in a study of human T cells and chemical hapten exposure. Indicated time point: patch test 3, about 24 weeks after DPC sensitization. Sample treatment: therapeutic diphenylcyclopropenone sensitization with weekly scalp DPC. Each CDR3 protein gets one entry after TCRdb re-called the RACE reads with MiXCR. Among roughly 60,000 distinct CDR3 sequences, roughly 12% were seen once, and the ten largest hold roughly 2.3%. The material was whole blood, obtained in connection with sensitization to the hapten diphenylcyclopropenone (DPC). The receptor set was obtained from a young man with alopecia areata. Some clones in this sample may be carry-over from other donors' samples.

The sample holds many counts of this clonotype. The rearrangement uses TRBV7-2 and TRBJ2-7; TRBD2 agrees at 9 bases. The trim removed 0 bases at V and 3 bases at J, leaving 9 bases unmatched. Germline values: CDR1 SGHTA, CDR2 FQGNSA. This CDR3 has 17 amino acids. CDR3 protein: CASSLAAVRGGYYEQYF. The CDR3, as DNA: TGTGCCAGCAGCTTAGCGGCGGTGCGGGGGGGATACTACGAGCAGTACTTC. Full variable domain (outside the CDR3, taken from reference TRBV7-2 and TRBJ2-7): GAGVSQSPSNKVTEKGKDVELRCDPISGHTALYWYRQSLGQGLEFLIYFQGNSAPDKSGLPSDRFSAERTGGSVSTLTIQRTQQEDSAVYLCASSLAAVRGGYYEQYFGPGTRLTVT.

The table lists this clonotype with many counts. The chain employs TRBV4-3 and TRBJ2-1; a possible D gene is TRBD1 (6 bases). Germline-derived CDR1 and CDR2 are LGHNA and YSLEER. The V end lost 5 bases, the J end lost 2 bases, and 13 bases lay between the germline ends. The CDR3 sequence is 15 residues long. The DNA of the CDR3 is TGCGCCAGCAGCGCCGGTACAGGGCCCTACAATGAGCAGTTCTTC. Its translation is CASSAGTGPYNEQFF.

The CDR3 here is CASSYSRGAYEQYF. CDR3 nucleotide sequence: TGTGCCAGCAGTTACTCGAGGGGGGCCTACGAGCAGTACTTC. The V and J genes are TRBV6-2 or TRBV6-3 and TRBJ2-7, with D tentatively TRBD1 or TRBD2 (6 bases each). The germline CDR1 and CDR2 sequences are MNHEY and SVGEGT. V dropped 0 bases and J dropped 2 bases, with 8 bases sitting between them. The CDR3 has 14 amino acids.